Following are 11 T cell receptor beta chains from one sample sequenced in a study of B cell selection in AIRE deficiency. The sorted conventional CD4 T cells were gated as CD4+CD127+. This table comes from immunoSEQ multiplex PCR, and its TCRdb copy is limited to in-frame clones, with some not included. Of some 20,000 clones listed, 95% to 98% are singletons. The sample consisted of conventional CD4+ T cells sorted from PBMCs. The source is a human donor with AIRE deficiency.

V gene TRBV11-3 combines with J gene TRBJ2-2, with a weak D call TRBD2 (7 bases). With 7 bases removed from V and 6 bases from J, the gap between germline ends came to 18 bases. The CDR3 is 15 amino acids. Germline CDR1 is SGHNT and CDR2 is YENEEA. In DNA form, the CDR3 reads TGTGCCAGCACTAATGGGGGGGCTAGTGCCGGGGAGCTGTTTTTT. This gives the protein CASTNGGASAGELFF.

The chain uses TRBV7-2 and TRBJ2-4; TRBD2 matches at 8 bases. V shed 2 bases, J shed 13 bases, and the junction held 10 bases outside the gene matches. Germline V gene data show CDR1 as SGHTA and CDR2 as FQGNSA. The length of the CDR3 is 14 residues. In nucleotides, the CDR3 is TGTGCCAGCAGCTTAAGTCGTCCTAGCGGGTTACAGTACTTC. Translation: CASSLSRPSGLQYF.

This clone was recorded once. V is TRBV18 and J is TRBJ1-5; 9 nucleotides match TRBD1. With V trimmed by 3 bases and J by 6 bases, 9 bases remained unmatched. This CDR3 is 16 amino acids long. The germline CDR1 and CDR2 sequences are KGHSH and LQKENI. CDR3: CASSPSTGTGTQPQHF. As DNA, the CDR3 is TGTGCCAGCTCACCGTCGACCGGGACAGGGACTCAGCCCCAGCATTTT.

The V call is TRBV15, the J call TRBJ2-1; D might be TRBD1 or TRBD2, each matching 5 bases. Trimming stripped 9 bases from V and 2 bases from J, with 23 bases between. CDR3 length: 17 residues. Looked up from germline, CDR1 is LNHNV and CDR2 is YYDKDF (reference sequence). In nucleotides, the CDR3 is TGTGCCACTCAGAGGGGACCACAGGAACGGCCCTACAATGAGCAGTTCTTC. It codes for CATQRGPQERPYNEQFF.

This clone was seen a single time. This chain links TRBV9 with TRBJ1-2; D is undetermined. The germline V gene encodes CDR1 SGDLS and CDR2 YYNGEE. Between the trimmed V and J ends, which lost 2 bases and 8 bases, there was a span of 13 bases. This CDR3 spans 13 amino acids. The CDR3 coding sequence is TGTGCCAGCAGCGTCCCGGGGATGGACGGCTACACCTTC. Amino acids: CASSVPGMDGYTF.

The V call is TRBV11-3, the J call TRBJ2-1, with 10 bases fitting TRBD1. The germline V gene encodes CDR1 SGHNT and CDR2 YENEEA. This CDR3 is 17 amino acids long. Unmatched junction bases numbered 8, after V lost 1 base and J lost 5 bases. The CDR3 region is CASSLGWGDRGNNEQFF. DNA of the CDR3: TGTGCCAGCAGCTTAGGCTGGGGGGACAGGGGAAACAATGAGCAGTTCTTC.

The V gene is TRBV28, the J gene TRBJ1-4; 8 bases line up with TRBD1. The CDR3 covers 14 residues. After removal of 6 bases from V and 11 bases from J, the junction contained 11 bases not matched to a gene. Per the germline V gene, CDR1 is MDHEN and CDR2 is SYDVKM. The chain's CDR3 is CASSQTGAVEKLFF. In DNA, the CDR3 is TGTGCCAGCAGCCAGACAGGGGCCGTTGAGAAACTGTTTTTT.

This clone was seen only a few times. The V call is TRBV15, the J call TRBJ2-7, with D perhaps matching TRBD1 (6 bases). The germline V gene has CDR1 LNHNV and CDR2 YYDKDF (reference sequence). The germline V and J ends were trimmed by 5 bases and 4 bases, with 12 bases remaining between them. The CDR3 totals 13 residues. CDR3 protein: CATSGGHTYEQYF. DNA for the CDR3: TGTGCCACCAGCGGGGGACACACGTACGAGCAGTACTTC.

The chain uses TRBV27 and TRBJ2-7, with TRBD2 matching over 13 bases. The CDR3 loop spans 18 amino acids. With V trimmed by 1 base and J by 1 base, 7 bases remained unmatched. Germline V gives CDR1 MNHEY, CDR2 SMNVEV (reference sequence). As DNA, the CDR3 is TGTGCCAGCAGTTTATACAGAGGGACTAGCGGGGTTTCCTACGAGCAGTACTTC. It codes for CASSLYRGTSGVSYEQYF.

The chain employs TRBV6-5 and TRBJ1-4; possible D gene TRBD1, 5 bases. The V and J ends lost 5 bases and 0 bases respectively, with 7 bases between them. Germline CDR1 reads MNHEY; CDR2 reads SVGAGI. This CDR3 is 14 amino acids long. The CDR3 sequence is CASSPTATNEKLFF. The CDR3, as DNA: TGTGCCAGCAGTCCGACAGCAACTAATGAAAAACTGTTTTTT.

This rearrangement joins TRBV30 to TRBJ2-3; 9 nucleotides line up with TRBD2. CDR1 GTSNPN and CDR2 SVGIG come from the germline V gene (reference sequence). The CDR3 is 14 amino acids. Germline trimming cut 0 bases from V and 5 bases from J; bases unmatched to any gene: 3. The CDR3 spells CAWSVLAGRDTQYF. CDR3 nucleotides: TGTGCCTGGAGTGTGCTAGCGGGGCGAGATACGCAGTATTTT.